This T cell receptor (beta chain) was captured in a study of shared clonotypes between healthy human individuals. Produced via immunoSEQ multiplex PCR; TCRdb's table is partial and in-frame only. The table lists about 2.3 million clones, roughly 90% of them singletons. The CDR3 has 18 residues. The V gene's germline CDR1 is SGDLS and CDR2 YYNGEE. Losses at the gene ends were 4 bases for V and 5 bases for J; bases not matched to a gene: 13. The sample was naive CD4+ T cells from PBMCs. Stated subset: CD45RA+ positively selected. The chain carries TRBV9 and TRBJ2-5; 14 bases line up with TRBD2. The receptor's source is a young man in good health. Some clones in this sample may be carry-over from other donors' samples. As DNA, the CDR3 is TGTGCCAGCAGCTCTCAGACTAGCGGGAGGGCCTGGGAGGAGACCCAGTACTTC. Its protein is CASSSQTSGRAWEETQYF.